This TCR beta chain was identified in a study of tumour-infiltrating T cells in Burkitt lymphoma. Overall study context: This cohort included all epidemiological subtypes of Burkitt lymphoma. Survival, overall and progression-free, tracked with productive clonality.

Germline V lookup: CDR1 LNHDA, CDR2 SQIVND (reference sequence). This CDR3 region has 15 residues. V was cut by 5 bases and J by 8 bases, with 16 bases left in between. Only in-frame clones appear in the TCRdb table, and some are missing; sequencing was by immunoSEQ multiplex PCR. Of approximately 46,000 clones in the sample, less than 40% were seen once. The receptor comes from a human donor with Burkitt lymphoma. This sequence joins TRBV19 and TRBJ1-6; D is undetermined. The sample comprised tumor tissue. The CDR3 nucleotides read TGTGCCAGTAGTCCGACTGCCGGGCGAGATTCACCCCTCCACTTT. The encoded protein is CASSPTAGRDSPLHF.